The TCR beta chain under discussion was sequenced for a study of T-cell reconstitution after alpha-beta-depleted transplantation in children. As it was prepared, the TCRbeta library received unique molecular identifiers. TCRdb analysed the PCR reads with MiXCR anew, one entry per CDR3 protein. The table has approximately 300,000 distinct CDR3 sequences, over 9% seen once. This CDR3 comprises 13 residues. The V end lost 6 bases, the J end lost 4 bases, and 11 bases lay between the germline ends. This clonotype has at least ten counts. The antigen remains unidentified. Whole-study findings and limits: About two months after transplant, alpha-beta T cells reportedly came from several hundred expanded graft clones. It was newly produced T cells that mostly accounted for T-cell counts and diversity one year after transplant. Diversity of TCRbeta at day 60 was high in some patients, arising from surviving recipient T cells and thymic progenitors.

This material consisted of PBMCs, taken before TCRalphabeta/CD19-depleted stem cell transplant. This TCR was recovered from a boy under three years old with acute myeloid leukemia, due to receive a stem cell transplant. The chain combines TRBV12-3 or TRBV12-4 with TRBJ2-3; no reliable D call. CDR3 protein: CASRRPLPDTQYF. The CDR3 DNA sequence: TGTGCCAGCAGGCGCCCCCTCCCAGATACGCAGTATTTT.